These 24 T cell receptor beta chains were sequenced from one sample in a study of molecular identifiers for immune sequencing clone quantification. MiXCR was run by TCRdb on the PCR reads, yielding one entry per CDR3 protein. The sample shows roughly 320,000 distinct CDR3 sequences, roughly 24% of them seen only once. The sequencing input was naive CD8+ T cells from blood, with Jurkat cell RNA spiked in. The subset here: FACS-sorted CD8+CD4-CCR7+CD45RA+ naive T cells. The receptors shown here come from a human donor in good health. Some libraries in this study had Jurkat cell RNA spiked in.

The table lists this clonotype with a count of one. One end of the junction varies from germline; a read error may be responsible. This chain links TRBV12-5 with TRBJ2-2, with 7 bases lining up with TRBD2. The CDR3 contains 18 residues. Germline V gene sequence: CDR1 LGHNT, CDR2 FRNRAP. The CDR3 DNA follows: TGTGCTAATGGTTTGAAAGTTACGGGGGACTACCCCACCGGGGAGCTGTTTTTT. Translating gives CANGLKVTGDYPTGELFF.

This CDR3 is CASSGYSGNTDTQYF. In nucleotides, the CDR3 is TGTGCCAGCAGTGGATATAGCGGAAACACAGATACGCAGTATTTT. This sequence joins TRBV28 and TRBJ2-3; tentative D call: TRBD2 (6 bases). Looked up from germline, CDR1 is MDHEN and CDR2 is SYDVKM. Between the trimmed V and J ends, which lost 5 bases and 2 bases, there was a span of 14 bases. The CDR3 consists of 15 residues. Using reference TRBV28 and TRBJ2-3 for the parts outside the CDR3, the full variable domain is DVKVTQSSRYLVKRTGEKVFLECVQDMDHENMFWYRQDPGLGLRLIYFSYDVKMKEKGDIPEGYSVSREKKERFSLILESASTNQTSMYLCASSGYSGNTDTQYFGPGTRLTVL.

Comments on this clonotype: This may come from a read error, since a much larger clone is one base off. The chain combines TRBV6-6 with TRBJ2-2; TRBD2 matches at 8 bases. Germline V gene data show CDR1 as MNHNY and CDR2 as SVGAGI (reference sequence). The CDR3 runs 15 residues. The CDR3 bases are TGTGCCGGGCGACGGCAGCGGGGGTCCACCGGGGAGCTGTCTTTT. Translated, it gives CAGRRQRGSTGELSF.

About this clonotype itself: A much larger clone differs from this one at a single base, so this may be a read error. This sequence joins TRBV5-3 and TRBJ1-5; unclear D gene. TRBV5-3 is treated as an ORF (open reading frame) with a function not yet certain. This CDR3 is 15 amino acids long. CDR3 nucleotide sequence: TGTGCCAGCAGCTACGGTCGGGTTAGCAATCAGCTCCAGCATTTT. Translation: CASSYGRVSNQLQHF.

The chain employs TRBV6-1 and TRBJ2-3; weak D call: TRBD2 (6 bases). CDR1 is MNHNS and CDR2 is SASEGT in the germline V gene. The CDR3 has 15 amino acids. Trimming cost V 1 base and J 1 base, with 9 bases left between them. CDR3 residues: CASSEVKRGTDTQYF. Here the CDR3 DNA reads TGTGCCAGCAGTGAAGTCAAGCGGGGCACAGATACGCAGTATTTT.

This clonotype showed up just a few times. The V call is TRBV20-1, the J call TRBJ2-7; TRBD1 aligns across 11 bases. CDR3 length: 14 residues. V gave up 5 bases and J gave up 4 bases; unmatched junction bases: 7. Germline V gives CDR1 DFQATT, CDR2 SNEGSKA (reference sequence). In DNA, the CDR3 is TGCAGTGCTGGGACAGGGGGTTTTGTGTACGAGCAGTACTTC. Its protein product is CSAGTGGFVYEQYF.

This clonotype appeared many times. The chain is built from TRBV13 and TRBJ1-1, with unresolved D. The V end was cut by 3 bases, the J end by 4 bases, with 12 bases between. This CDR3 is 14 amino acids long. CDR1 PRHDT and CDR2 FYEKMQ come from the germline V gene (reference sequence). CDR3 DNA: TGTGCCAGCAGCTTCGCCGGGGAATCCACTGAAGCTTTCTTT. It yields the protein CASSFAGESTEAFF.

This clonotype was detected a few times. Germline and junction disagree at one end, which may indicate a read error. The chain is built from TRBV2 and TRBJ2-6, with 7 bases identical to TRBD1. The germline V gene encodes CDR1 SNHLY and CDR2 FYNNEI. The CDR3 sequence is 17 residues long. The CDR3: CASTGWTGLPGANVLAF. CDR3 in DNA: TGTGCCAGCACGGGTTGGACAGGTCTTCCTGGGGCCAACGTCCTGGCTTTC.

This clonotype occurred a few times. The chain's CDR3 is CASSMSSGLDTQYF. In DNA form, the CDR3 reads TGTGCCAGCAGTATGTCTAGCGGGTTAGATACGCAGTATTTT. The V call is TRBV28, the J call TRBJ2-3; TRBD2 matches at 8 bases. Germline values: CDR1 MDHEN, CDR2 SYDVKM. J gave up 5 bases and V 5 bases, and 6 bases lay outside the gene matches. The CDR3 is 14 amino acids.

This clonotype was counted only a few times. This chain joins TRBV19 and TRBJ1-1; D ambiguous. V dropped 8 bases and J dropped 4 bases, with 17 bases sitting between them. CDR3 length equals 14 residues. Per the germline V gene, CDR1 is LNHDA and CDR2 is SQIVND (reference sequence). The CDR3 coding sequence is TGTGCCAGTTCCTTAGCCCCCCATGGCACTGAAGCTTTCTTT. As protein: CASSLAPHGTEAFF.

This rearrangement joins TRBV4-1 to TRBJ1-1; tentative D call: TRBD1 (6 bases). This CDR3 region has 17 residues. V was trimmed by 0 bases and J by 4 bases, leaving 18 bases between them. Germline-derived CDR1 and CDR2 are MGHRA and YSYEKL. The CDR3: CASSQEDRLRVATEAFF. CDR3 DNA: TGCGCCAGCAGCCAAGAGGACAGACTCAGGGTGGCCACTGAAGCTTTCTTT.

This clonotype was counted a single time. A clone one base away is much larger, so this may be a read error. This sequence joins TRBV5-6 and TRBJ1-1; D ambiguous. The CDR3 length is 11 residues. The ends were cut back, 2 bases at V and 6 bases at J, with 5 bases in the middle. Germline loops: CDR1 SGHDT, CDR2 YYEEEE. The CDR3: CASSLYSEAFF. DNA of the CDR3: TGTGCCAGCAGCTTATATTCTGAAGCTTTCTTT.

This clonotype has a handful of counts. The rearrangement joins TRBV9 to TRBJ2-5; TRBD1 matches 9 bases. CDR1 and CDR2 (germline): SGDLS, YYNGEE. The CDR3 loop spans 14 amino acids. The J segment lost 5 bases and the V segment lost 3 bases, leaving 5 bases of the junction unmatched. Here the CDR3 DNA reads TGTGCCAGCAGCGGCGGGACAGGGCTTGAGACCCAGTACTTC. Encoded protein: CASSGGTGLETQYF.

Worth noting for this clonotype: A much larger clone lies a single base off, so this may be a read error. The chain carries TRBV29-1 and TRBJ2-4, with 9 bases identical to TRBD1. The CDR3 is 14 amino acids. Germline values: CDR1 SQVTM, CDR2 ANQGSEA. CDR3 sequence: CSRGQGAAKSIQYF. DNA for the CDR3: TGCAGCCGGGGACAGGGAGCAGCCAAAAGCATTCAGTACTTC.

Details on this clonotype: Since a much larger clone is just one base distant, this may be a read error. The V and J genes are TRBV7-2 and TRBJ1-4; 9 nucleotides line up with TRBD1. The trim removed 5 bases at V and 10 bases at J, leaving 11 bases unmatched. The CDR3 is 15 residues long. The germline CDR1 and CDR2 sequences are SGHTA and FQGNSA. CDR3 coding DNA: TGTGCCAGCAGCGAGCCGGGACAGGGTGCTCGAAAACTGTTTTTT. Translation: CASSEPGQGARKLFF. Drawing the rest from reference TRBV7-2 and TRBJ1-4, the complete variable domain is GAGVSQSPSNKVTEKGKDVELRCDPISGHTALYWYRQSLGQGLEFLIYFQGNSAPDKSGLPSDRFSAERTGGSVSTLTIQRTQQEDSAVYLCASSEPGQGARKLFFGSGTQLSVL.

The table lists this clonotype with many counts. This rearrangement joins TRBV4-3 to TRBJ1-2, with 7 bases that match TRBD1. CDR1 and CDR2 from the germline V gene are LGHNA and YSLEER. The CDR3 length is 14 residues. J was trimmed by 8 bases and V by 4 bases; bases with no gene match: 10. This CDR3 is CASSPLGQVLGYTF. Written as DNA, the CDR3 is TGCGCCAGCAGCCCCCTAGGACAGGTCCTCGGCTACACCTTC.

This clonotype was observed many times. V and J are TRBV6-5 and TRBJ1-6; D uncertain. Germline assignment: CDR1 MNHEY and CDR2 SVGAGI. V was clipped by 7 bases and J by 5 bases, with 9 bases between them. The CDR3 consists of 13 residues. In DNA, the CDR3 is TGTGCCAGCAACCCTAGTCATAATTCACCCCTCCACTTT. This encodes CASNPSHNSPLHF.

As to this clonotype: An end of the junction does not agree with germline; a read error may underlie this. DNA for the CDR3: TGTGCCACCAGCAGAGCCGCCACCCAAGCGACCCAGTACTTC. Translation: CATSRAATQATQYF. The genes are TRBV15 and TRBJ2-5; no firm D call. This CDR3 is built from 14 residues. The germline V gene has CDR1 LNHNV and CDR2 YYDKDF (reference sequence).

The genes are TRBV5-1 and TRBJ2-7, with TRBD1 identical over 9 bases. J was trimmed by 2 bases and V by 3 bases; bases with no gene match: 3. Germline V gene data show CDR1 as SGHRS and CDR2 as YFSETQ. CDR3 length: 14 amino acids. CDR3 coding DNA: TGCGCCAGCAGCTCCGGACAGGGGACCTACGAGCAGTACTTC. It is translated as CASSSGQGTYEQYF. The full variable domain, rest sourced from reference TRBV5-1 and TRBJ2-7, is KAGVTQTPRYLIKTRGQQVTLSCSPISGHRSVSWYQQTPGQGLQFLFEYFSETQRNKGNFPGRFSGRQFSNSRSEMNVSTLELGDSALYLCASSSGQGTYEQYFGPGTRLTVT.

The gene calls are TRBV10-3 and TRBJ1-4, with 8 bases identical to TRBD1. V was clipped by 2 bases and J by 3 bases; unmatched bases: 2. The CDR3 length is 15 residues. Germline V gives CDR1 ENHRY, CDR2 SYGVKD. CDR3 sequence: CAISEATGANEKLFF. Here the CDR3 DNA reads TGTGCCATCAGTGAGGCGACAGGGGCTAATGAAAAACTGTTTTTT.

To note about this clonotype: A much larger clone is a single base away; this may be a read error. The chain links TRBV7-9 to TRBJ1-2, with D perhaps TRBD1 (5 bases). V shed 2 bases and J shed 3 bases, with 16 bases lying between them. The CDR3 length is 16 residues. The V gene's germline CDR1 is SEHNR and CDR2 FQNEAQ (reference sequence). The CDR3 DNA is TGTGCCAGCAGCTTATTATCCATGACAGCTGACTATGGCTACACCTTC. This encodes CASSLLSMTADYGYTF.

In its sample, this clonotype was seen many times. The chain links TRBV28 to TRBJ2-2; 8 bases are a match to TRBD1. Germline values: CDR1 MDHEN, CDR2 SYDVKM. The CDR3 is 13 residues long. With V trimmed by 11 bases and J by 1 base, 3 bases remained unmatched. CDR3 protein: CAGGTGNTGELFF. CDR3 sequence (DNA): TGTGCCGGCGGGACAGGGAACACCGGGGAGCTGTTTTTT. Full variable domain (missing parts from reference TRBV28 and TRBJ2-2): DVKVTQSSRYLVKRTGEKVFLECVQDMDHENMFWYRQDPGLGLRLIYFSYDVKMKEKGDIPEGYSVSREKKERFSLILESASTNQTSMYLCAGGTGNTGELFFGEGSRLTVL.

This clonotype was seen at least ten times. This chain uses TRBV4-1 with TRBJ2-7; D gene unclear. CDR1 and CDR2 from the germline V gene are MGHRA and YSYEKL. This CDR3 is 13 amino acids long. Trimming pared 1 base from V and 1 base from J, leaving 5 bases between. This CDR3 reads CASSQATSYEQYF. The CDR3 nucleotides are TGCGCCAGCAGCCAAGCCACGTCCTACGAGCAGTACTTC.

This clonotype was counted between two and nine times. The chain combines TRBV14 with TRBJ1-4; no clear D. This CDR3 spans 13 amino acids. Trimming left V 3 bases short and J 8 bases short, with 10 bases between. CDR1 and CDR2 (germline): SGHDN, FVKESK. The CDR3 here is CASSHLGQEKLFF. The CDR3 DNA reads as TGTGCCAGCAGCCATCTAGGGCAGGAAAAACTGTTTTTT.